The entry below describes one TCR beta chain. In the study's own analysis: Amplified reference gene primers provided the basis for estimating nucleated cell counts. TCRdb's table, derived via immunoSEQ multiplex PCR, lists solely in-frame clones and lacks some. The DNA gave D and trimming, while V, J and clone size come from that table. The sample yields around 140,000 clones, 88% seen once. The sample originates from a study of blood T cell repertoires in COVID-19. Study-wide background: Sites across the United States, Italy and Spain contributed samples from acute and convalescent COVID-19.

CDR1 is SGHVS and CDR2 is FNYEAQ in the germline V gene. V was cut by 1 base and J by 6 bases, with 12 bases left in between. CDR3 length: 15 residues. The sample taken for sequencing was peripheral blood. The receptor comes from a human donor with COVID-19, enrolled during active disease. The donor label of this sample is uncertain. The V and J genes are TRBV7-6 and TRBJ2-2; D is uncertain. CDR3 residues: CASSLVGSQAGELFF. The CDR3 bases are TGTGCCAGCAGCTTAGTGGGCAGCCAGGCCGGGGAGCTGTTTTTT.